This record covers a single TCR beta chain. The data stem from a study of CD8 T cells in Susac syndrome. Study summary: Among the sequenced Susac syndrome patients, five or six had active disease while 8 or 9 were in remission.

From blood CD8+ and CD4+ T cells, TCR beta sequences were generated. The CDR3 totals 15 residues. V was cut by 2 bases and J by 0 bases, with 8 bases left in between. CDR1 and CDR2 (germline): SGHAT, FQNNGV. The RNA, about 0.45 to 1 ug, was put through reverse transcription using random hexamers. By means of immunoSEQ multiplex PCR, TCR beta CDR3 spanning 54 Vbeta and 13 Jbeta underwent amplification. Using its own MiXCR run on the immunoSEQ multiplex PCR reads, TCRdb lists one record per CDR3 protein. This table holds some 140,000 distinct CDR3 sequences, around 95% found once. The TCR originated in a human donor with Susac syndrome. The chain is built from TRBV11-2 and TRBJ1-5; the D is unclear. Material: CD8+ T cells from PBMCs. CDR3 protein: CASSLSVGSNQPQHF. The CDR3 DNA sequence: TGTGCCAGCAGCTTATCAGTAGGTAGCAATCAGCCCCAGCATTTT. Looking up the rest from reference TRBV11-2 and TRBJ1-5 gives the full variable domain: EAGVAQSPRYKIIEKRQSVAFWCNPISGHATLYWYQQILGQGPKLLIQFQNNGVVDDSQLPKDRFSAERLKGVDSTLKIQPAKLEDSAVYLCASSLSVGSNQPQHFGDGTRLSIL.